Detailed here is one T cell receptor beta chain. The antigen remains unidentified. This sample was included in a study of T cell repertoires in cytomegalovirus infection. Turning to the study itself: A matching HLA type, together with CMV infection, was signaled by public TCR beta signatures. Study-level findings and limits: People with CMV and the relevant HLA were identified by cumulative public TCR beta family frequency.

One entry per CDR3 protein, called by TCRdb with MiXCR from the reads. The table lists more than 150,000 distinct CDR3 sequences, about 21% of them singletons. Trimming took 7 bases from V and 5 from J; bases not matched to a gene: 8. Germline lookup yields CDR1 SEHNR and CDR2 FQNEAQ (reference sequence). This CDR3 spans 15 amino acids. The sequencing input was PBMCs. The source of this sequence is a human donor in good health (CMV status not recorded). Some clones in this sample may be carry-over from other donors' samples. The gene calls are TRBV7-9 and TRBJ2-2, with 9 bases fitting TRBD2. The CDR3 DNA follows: TGTGCCAGCACCTATAGCGGGAGTAAGACCGGGGAGCTGTTTTTT. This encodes CASTYSGSKTGELFF.